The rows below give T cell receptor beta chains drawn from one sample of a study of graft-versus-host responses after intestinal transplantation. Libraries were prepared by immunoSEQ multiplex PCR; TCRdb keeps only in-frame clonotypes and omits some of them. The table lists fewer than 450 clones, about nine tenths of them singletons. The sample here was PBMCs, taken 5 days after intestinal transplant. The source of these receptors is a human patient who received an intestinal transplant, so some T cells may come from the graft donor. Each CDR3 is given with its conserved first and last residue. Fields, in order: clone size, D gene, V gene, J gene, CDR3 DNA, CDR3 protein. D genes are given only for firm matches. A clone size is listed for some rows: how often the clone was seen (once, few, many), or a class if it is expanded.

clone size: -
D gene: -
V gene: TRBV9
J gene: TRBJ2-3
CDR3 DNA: TGTGCCAGCAGCGTAGCTGGGGATAGCGGCCTCACAGATACGCAGTATTTT
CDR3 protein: CASSVAGDSGLTDTQYF

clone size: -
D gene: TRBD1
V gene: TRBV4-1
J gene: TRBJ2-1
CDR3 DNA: TGCGCCAGCAGACGGACAGGGGGCAATGAGCAGTTCTTC
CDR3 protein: CASRRTGGNEQFF

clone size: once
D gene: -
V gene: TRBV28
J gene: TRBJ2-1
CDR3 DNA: TGTGCCAGCAGTTTGGTAGGATACAATGAGCAGTTCTTC
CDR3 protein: CASSLVGYNEQFF

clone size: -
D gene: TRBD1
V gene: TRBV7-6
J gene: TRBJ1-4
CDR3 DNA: TGTGCCAGCAGCTTAGGGGACAGGGGTGATGAAAAACTGTTTTTT
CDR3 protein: CASSLGDRGDEKLFF

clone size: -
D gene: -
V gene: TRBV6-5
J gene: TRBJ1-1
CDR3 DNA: TGTGCCAGCAGTTACCTTAGGGGGTGGTACACTGAAGCTTTCTTT
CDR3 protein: CASSYLRGWYTEAFF

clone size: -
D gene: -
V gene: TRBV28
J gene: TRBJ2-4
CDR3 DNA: TGTGCCAGCAGTTTATTGGCAGGGTTACGGGGAAACATTCAGTACTTC
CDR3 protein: CASSLLAGLRGNIQYF

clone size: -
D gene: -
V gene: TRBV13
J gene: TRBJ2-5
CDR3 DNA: TGTGCCAGCAGCTTAGGCGGTAGGGAAGAGACCCAGTACTTC
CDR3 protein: CASSLGGREETQYF

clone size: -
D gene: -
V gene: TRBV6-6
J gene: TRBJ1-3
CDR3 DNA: TGTGCCAGCAGTTGGGACGGCTCTGGAAACACCATATATTTT
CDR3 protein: CASSWDGSGNTIYF

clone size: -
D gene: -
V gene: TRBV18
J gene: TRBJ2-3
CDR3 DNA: TGTGCCAGCTCACCACCGACCCCTGTGTCGGTAGCAGATACGCAGTATTTT
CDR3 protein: CASSPPTPVSVADTQYF

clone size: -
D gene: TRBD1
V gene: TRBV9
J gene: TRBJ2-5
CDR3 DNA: TGTGCCAGCAGCTTGCGACAGGGGGCAGAGACCCAGTACTTC
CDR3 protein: CASSLRQGAETQYF

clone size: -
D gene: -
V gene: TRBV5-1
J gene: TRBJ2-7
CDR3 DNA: TGCGCCAGCAGCTTGGGACACCGTACTCCCTCCTACGAGCAGTACTTC
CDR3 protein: CASSLGHRTPSYEQYF

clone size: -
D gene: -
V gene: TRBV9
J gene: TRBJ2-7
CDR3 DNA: TGTGCCAGCAGCGTAGATCGGGGGTCTGGCTACGAGCAGTACTTC
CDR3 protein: CASSVDRGSGYEQYF

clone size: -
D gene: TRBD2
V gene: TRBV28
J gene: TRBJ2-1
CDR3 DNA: TGTGCCAGCAGTTCTTCTCATTTCGGACTAGCTTCAAATGAGCAGTTCTTC
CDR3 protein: CASSSSHFGLASNEQFF

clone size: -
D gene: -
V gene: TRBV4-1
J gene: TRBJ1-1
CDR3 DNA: TGCGCCAGCAGCCAAGGCCAGGGCGGGACTGAAGCTTTCTTT
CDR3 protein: CASSQGQGGTEAFF

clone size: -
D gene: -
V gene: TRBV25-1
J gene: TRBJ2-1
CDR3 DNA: TGTGCCAGCAGTGAATCGGGCGCCCGGGAGCAGTTCTTC
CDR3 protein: CASSESGAREQFF

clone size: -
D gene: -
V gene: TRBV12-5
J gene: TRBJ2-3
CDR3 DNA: TGTGCTAGTGGTTTTCAGATTGGGGAGTCGACCACAGATACGCAGTATTTT
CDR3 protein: CASGFQIGESTTDTQYF

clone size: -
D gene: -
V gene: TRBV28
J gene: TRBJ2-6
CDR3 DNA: TGTGCCAGCGGGAGATCTGGGGCCAACGTCCTGACTTTC
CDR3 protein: CASGRSGANVLTF

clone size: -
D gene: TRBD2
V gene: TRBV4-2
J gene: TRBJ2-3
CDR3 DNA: TGTGCCAGCAGCCACAACCCTAGCGGGGGGGTGGATACGCAGTATTTT
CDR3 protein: CASSHNPSGGVDTQYF

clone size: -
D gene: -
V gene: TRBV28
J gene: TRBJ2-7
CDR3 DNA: TGTGCCAGCAGTTTCCCCATGAGCTCCTACGAGCAGTACTTC
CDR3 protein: CASSFPMSSYEQYF